The 31 T cell receptor beta chains below all came from one sample that was sequenced in a study of identical twins. TCRdb reanalysed the 5' RACE reads using MiXCR and keeps one entry per CDR3 protein. The sample contains roughly 710,000 distinct CDR3 sequences, around 6.1% of which appear only once. Sequenced sample: naive T cells sorted from blood. The receptors originated from a young man in good health.

Note on this clonotype: A much larger clone lies a single base off, so this may be a read error. The chain recombines TRBV5-1 with TRBJ2-2, with 7 bases that match TRBD1. This CDR3 comprises 14 residues. CDR1 SGHRS and CDR2 YFSETQ come from the germline V gene. CDR3 region: CASDRALNSGELFF. The CDR3 DNA follows: TGCGCCAGCGACAGGGCGTTGAACAGCGGGGAGCTGTTTTTT.

There are many counts of this clonotype. J is TRBJ2-7 and V is TRBV7-2; the match to TRBD2 covers 8 bases. The CDR3 covers 17 residues. V shed 3 bases and J 1 base; nucleotides not matched to a gene: 11. Looked up from germline, CDR1 is SGHTA and CDR2 is FQGNSA. The CDR3 is CASSFPSSGGGSYEQYF. CDR3 DNA: TGTGCCAGCAGCTTTCCCTCCTCGGGCGGGGGGTCCTACGAGCAGTACTTC.

CDR3 region: CASSLWEAGALEQYF. The DNA for the CDR3 is TGTGCCAGCAGCTTATGGGAAGCGGGAGCCCTCGAGCAGTACTTC. The genes are TRBV7-9 and TRBJ2-7; 8 nucleotides align to TRBD2. The CDR3 is 15 amino acids. Germline CDR1 is SEHNR and CDR2 is FQNEAQ (reference sequence). After removal of 2 bases from V and 6 bases from J, the junction contained 9 bases not matched to a gene.

This chain links TRBV14 with TRBJ2-7; D is perhaps TRBD1 (5 bases). This CDR3 spans 17 amino acids. Germline V CDR1 and CDR2: SGHDN, FVKESK. The germline V and J ends were trimmed by 0 bases and 0 bases, with 15 bases remaining between them. The CDR3 region is CASSQEWWGRYSYEQYF. The CDR3 bases are TGTGCCAGCAGCCAAGAGTGGTGGGGCAGGTACTCCTACGAGCAGTACTTC.

This clonotype was observed a few times. V gene TRBV6-5 combines with J gene TRBJ2-6; D not resolved. Looked up from germline, CDR1 is MNHEY and CDR2 is SVGAGI. The length of the CDR3 is 15 residues. Trimming removed 4 bases at V and 1 base at J, with 8 bases between. Here the CDR3 DNA reads TGTGCCAGCAGTTCCCTGATATCTGGGGCCAACGTCCTGACTTTC. Its translation is CASSSLISGANVLTF.

This clonotype turned up a few times. The chain carries TRBV28 and TRBJ2-3; 9 bases align to TRBD1. V lost 4 bases to trimming and J lost 4 bases; unmatched junction nucleotides: 9. Germline V CDR1 and CDR2: MDHEN, SYDVKM. The CDR3 has 16 amino acids. CDR3 sequence: CASSSITQGAADTQYF. The CDR3 DNA reads TGTGCCAGCAGTTCTATTACACAGGGGGCCGCAGATACGCAGTATTTT.

This chain uses TRBV10-3 with TRBJ2-7, with 7 bases fitting TRBD2. J lost 3 bases, V lost 5 bases, and 4 bases had no gene match. The CDR3 is 13 amino acids. From germline, CDR1 is ENHRY and CDR2 SYGVKD. The CDR3, as DNA: TGTGCCATCAGTACCGGGACTAACTACGAGCAGTACGTC. It translates to CAISTGTNYEQYV.

This chain connects TRBV20-1 to TRBJ1-5; a possible D gene is TRBD1 (5 bases). Germline CDR1 reads DFQATT; CDR2 reads SNEGSKA (reference sequence). The CDR3 spans 13 residues. Trimming shortened V by 3 bases and J by 3 bases, and 9 bases separated the two germline ends. Here the CDR3 DNA reads TGCAGTGCTAGGACAGTAGACAATCAGCCCCAGCATTTT. Its translation is CSARTVDNQPQHF.

In its sample, this clonotype was seen many times. The J gene is TRBJ1-4, the V gene TRBV25-1; no clear D. V lost 1 base to trimming and J lost 4 bases, with 7 bases between them. Per germline, CDR1 MGHDK and CDR2 SYGVNS. The CDR3 covers 14 residues. CDR3 residues: CASSESVVNEKLFF. The CDR3 DNA reads as TGTGCCAGCAGTGAATCCGTAGTTAATGAAAAACTGTTTTTT.

At least ten counts were recorded for this clonotype. The V call is TRBV4-3, the J call TRBJ2-1; 10 positions match TRBD2. This CDR3 is 17 amino acids long. Germline CDR1 and CDR2: LGHNA and YSLEER. V shed 4 bases, J shed 8 bases, and the junction held 14 bases outside the gene matches. The CDR3, as DNA: TGCGCCAGCAGCCTAGGAGCGGGAGGGCGAAACGGGGATGAGCAGTTCTTC. Residues: CASSLGAGGRNGDEQFF.

This clonotype was counted many times. The gene calls are TRBV10-3 and TRBJ2-5; perhaps TRBD1 as D (6 bases). This CDR3 has 13 amino acids. Germline lookup yields CDR1 ENHRY and CDR2 SYGVKD. The V gene lost 6 bases and the J gene lost 5 bases, with 13 bases spanning the gap. CDR3 coding DNA: TGTGCCATCAGCCCGGACAGTTGGGAGACCCAGTACTTC. Translated, it gives CAISPDSWETQYF.

The sample holds many counts of this clonotype. The rearrangement joins TRBV7-9 to TRBJ2-1; D perhaps matches TRBD2 (5 bases). Germline V gives CDR1 SEHNR, CDR2 FQNEAQ (reference sequence). Deletions cut 2 bases from V and 5 bases from J, with 7 bases between. The CDR3 is made up of 13 amino acids. Written as DNA, the CDR3 is TGTGCCAGCAGCTTACCCGGGGACAATGAGCAGTTCTTC. Its translation: CASSLPGDNEQFF.

The rearrangement joins TRBV4-3 to TRBJ2-2, with D possibly TRBD1 on 6 matching bases. V lost 5 bases and J 5 bases, leaving 24 bases between the germline ends. There are 18 residues in the CDR3. Per germline, CDR1 LGHNA and CDR2 YSLEER. CDR3 residues: CASSNNSGVDSLTGELFF. The CDR3 nucleotides are TGCGCCAGCAGCAATAATTCAGGGGTGGACAGTTTAACCGGGGAGCTGTTTTTT.

This clonotype turned up a few times. This chain connects TRBV24-1 to TRBJ2-2, with TRBD1 matching over 9 bases. Germline CDR1 and CDR2: KGHDR and SFDVKD. Losses at the gene ends were 5 bases for V and 3 bases for J; bases not matched to a gene: 6. The CDR3 spans 16 residues. CDR3: CATSGQTGGYTGELFF. CDR3 nucleotides: TGTGCCACCAGTGGACAGACAGGGGGATACACCGGGGAGCTGTTTTTT.

This clonotype showed up many times. This chain joins TRBV3-1 and TRBJ2-7, with 7 positions matching TRBD1. J was trimmed by 4 bases and V by 8 bases; bases with no gene match: 17. CDR3 length: 16 amino acids. The germline V gene encodes CDR1 LGHDT and CDR2 YNNKEL (reference sequence). The CDR3 coding sequence is TGTGCCAGCGTGGGGATGAAGACAGGGAGAATATACGAGCAGTACGTC. The encoded protein is CASVGMKTGRIYEQYV.

Ten or more counts support this clonotype. This chain uses TRBV20-1 with TRBJ2-5; TRBD1 matches 7 bases. The germline V gene encodes CDR1 DFQATT and CDR2 SNEGSKA (reference sequence). The V and J ends lost 0 bases and 2 bases, in that order; junction bases with no gene match: 3. The CDR3 sequence is 14 residues long. CDR3 in amino acids: CSAREIQGQETQYF. CDR3 DNA: TGCAGTGCTAGAGAGATACAGGGGCAAGAGACCCAGTACTTC.

This clonotype was counted many times. The rearrangement links TRBV5-5 to TRBJ1-5; D is uncertain. Germline CDR1 is SGHKS and CDR2 is YYEKEE (reference sequence). CDR3 size: 14 residues. V shed 4 bases and J shed 1 base, with 9 bases lying between them. The CDR3 DNA is TGTGCCAGCAGCCCTGGAGCGAGCAATCAGCCCCAGCATTTT. As protein: CASSPGASNQPQHF.

In DNA form, the CDR3 reads TGTGCCAGCAGCACAGGGGTCTCTGGGGCCAACGTCCTGACTTTC. It yields the protein CASSTGVSGANVLTF. The rearrangement uses TRBV7-3 and TRBJ2-6; 7 bases agree with TRBD1. The CDR3 contains 15 residues. Germline V gene data show CDR1 as SGHTA and CDR2 as FQGTGA. V shed 5 bases and J 0 bases; nucleotides not matched to a gene: 1.

In its sample, this clonotype was seen a few times. The J gene is TRBJ2-6, the V gene TRBV14; 12 bases fit TRBD2. V lost 4 bases and J lost 2; bases outside the gene matches: 24. CDR1 is SGHDN, CDR2 FVKESK, per germline. The length of the CDR3 is 24 residues. The CDR3 DNA follows: TGTGCCAGCAGCCCTCAGGTCCCCCGAAGACAGACTAGCGGGAGAGGGACTGGGGCCAACGTCCTGACTTTC. It yields the protein CASSPQVPRRQTSGRGTGANVLTF.

This sequence joins TRBV20-1 and TRBJ1-5; D gene ambiguous. Germline CDR1 DFQATT, CDR2 SNEGSKA (reference sequence). The CDR3 is 12 residues long. The V end lost 1 base, the J end lost 9 bases, and 10 bases lay between the germline ends. CDR3 sequence: CSARGVGWPQHF. CDR3 sequence (DNA): TGCAGTGCTAGAGGGGTCGGATGGCCCCAGCATTTT.

This clonotype was detected ten times or more. The rearrangement uses TRBV29-1 and TRBJ2-5; D may be TRBD1 (6 bases). The CDR3 is 12 residues long. In germline, CDR1 is SQVTM, CDR2 ANQGSEA. V shed 6 bases and J shed 4 bases, with 12 bases lying between them. CDR3 amino acids: CSVKKGGETQYF. For the CDR3, the DNA is TGCAGCGTAAAAAAAGGGGGAGAGACCCAGTACTTC.

This clonotype has only a few counts. This sequence joins TRBV7-2 and TRBJ2-7, with D unclear. The germline V and J ends were trimmed by 6 bases and 11 bases, with 20 bases remaining between them. The V gene's germline CDR1 is SGHTA and CDR2 FQGNSA. The CDR3 totals 13 residues. CDR3 bases: TGTGCCAGCAGTTTACCCCCGGAAGTCCTCGAGTACTTC. This translates into CASSLPPEVLEYF.

This clonotype has at least ten counts. Because the CDR3's place on the DNA is in doubt, the DNA is left out and the CDR3 is given as listed by TCRdb. The chain joins TRBV25-1 to TRBJ1-4. The CDR3 is 14 amino acids in total, end residues counted. Germline assignment: CDR1 MGHDK and CDR2 SYGVNS. CDR3 sequence reads: CASSCGQLMKNCFF.

The chain joins TRBV3-1 to TRBJ1-6; D is unresolved. V dropped 0 bases and J dropped 7 bases, with 19 bases sitting between them. CDR1 is LGHDT, CDR2 YNNKEL, per germline (reference sequence). The CDR3 loop spans 18 amino acids. The CDR3 nucleotides read TGTGCCAGCAGCCAAGATCTGCGGGCGGACCGAAGAAATTCACCCCTCCACTTT. Protein sequence: CASSQDLRADRRNSPLHF.

This clonotype was counted a few times. The chain joins TRBV20-1 to TRBJ2-4, with TRBD1 identical over 9 bases. This CDR3 has 15 amino acids. V lost 1 base to trimming and J lost 1 base; unmatched junction nucleotides: 2. In germline, CDR1 is DFQATT, CDR2 SNEGSKA (reference sequence). The DNA for the CDR3 is TGCAGTGCTAGAGGGGGACAGGGCGCCAAAAACATTCAGTACTTC. Translation gives CSARGGQGAKNIQYF.

This clonotype showed up many times. The chain combines TRBV15 with TRBJ1-6; 8 positions match TRBD1. The CDR3 is made up of 16 amino acids. J lost 6 bases, V lost 3 bases, and 7 bases had no gene match. The germline V gene has CDR1 LNHNV and CDR2 YYDKDF (reference sequence). The CDR3 DNA sequence: TGTGCCACCAGCAGGATGGACAGGGTACTTAATTCACCCCTCCACTTT. Amino acid sequence: CATSRMDRVLNSPLHF. The whole variable domain, remainder taken from reference TRBV15 and TRBJ1-6, is DAMVIQNPRYQVTQFGKPVTLSCSQTLNHNVMYWYQQKSSQAPKLLFHYYDKDFNNEADTPDNFQSRRPNTSFCFLDIRSPGLGDTAMYLCATSRMDRVLNSPLHFGNGTRLTVT.

There are a few counts of this clonotype. The chain has TRBV27 and TRBJ2-2, with TRBD1 matching 10 bases. Trimming cost V 6 bases and J 4 bases; bases outside gene matches: 5. The germline gives CDR1 MNHEY, CDR2 SMNVEV (reference sequence). The CDR3 covers 15 residues. The CDR3 here is CASRVGQGFTGELFF. CDR3 sequence (DNA): TGTGCCAGCAGAGTGGGACAGGGGTTCACCGGGGAGCTGTTTTTT.

This clonotype was detected a few times. The CDR3 loop reads CASSPNRVPKNIQYF. As DNA, the CDR3 is TGTGCCAGCAGTCCGAACAGGGTTCCCAAAAACATTCAGTACTTC. The chain is built from TRBV12-3 or TRBV12-4 and TRBJ2-4, with D possibly matching TRBD1 (6 bases). CDR3 length equals 15 residues. The germline V and J ends were trimmed by 5 bases and 2 bases, with 13 bases remaining between them.

This clonotype was recorded a few times. The V gene is TRBV20-1, the J gene TRBJ2-1; TRBD2 matches at 8 bases. This CDR3 has 19 amino acids. After removal of 1 base from V and 8 bases from J, the junction contained 22 bases not matched to a gene. CDR1 and CDR2 from the germline V gene are DFQATT and SNEGSKA (reference sequence). The CDR3 loop reads CSARVQTPNGLARSDEQFF. The CDR3 DNA reads TGCAGTGCTAGAGTCCAGACACCGAACGGACTAGCCCGGTCGGATGAGCAGTTCTTC.

This clonotype was picked up a small number of times. The genes are TRBV20-1 and TRBJ2-1; 7 nucleotides align to TRBD2. After removal of 0 bases from V and 0 bases from J, the junction contained 5 bases not matched to a gene. CDR1 and CDR2 (germline): DFQATT, SNEGSKA (reference sequence). The CDR3 is 16 residues long. CDR3 region: CSARDSGSRSYNEQFF. The CDR3 coding sequence is TGCAGTGCTAGAGATAGCGGGTCCCGCTCCTACAATGAGCAGTTCTTC.

At least ten counts were recorded for this clonotype. The chain links TRBV6-4 to TRBJ2-4; the D gene is possibly TRBD2 (6 bases). Trimming took 2 bases from V and 7 from J, leaving 12 bases between them. The germline CDR1 and CDR2 sequences are MRHNA and SNTAGT. The CDR3 sequence is 14 residues long. In nucleotides, the CDR3 is TGTGCCAGCAGTGACCGGTCGGAGGGCAACATTCAGTACTTC. Translation: CASSDRSEGNIQYF.